This T cell receptor beta chain was observed in a study of blood T cell repertoires in COVID-19. With 5 bases removed from V and 1 base from J, the gap between germline ends came to 8 bases. The germline V gene encodes CDR1 LGHNA and CDR2 YNFKEQ. The CDR3 runs 13 residues. Libraries were prepared by immunoSEQ multiplex PCR; TCRdb keeps only in-frame clonotypes and omits some of them. The sample has some 170,000 clones; roughly 80% are singletons. Sequences were obtained from peripheral blood. The rearrangement links TRBV4-2 to TRBJ1-1; D might be TRBD1 (5 bases). The source is a woman in her seventies with acute or convalescent COVID-19. CDR3 nucleotide sequence: TGTGCCAGCAGCTTAGGACAGAACACTGAAGCTTTCTTT. This translates into CASSLGQNTEAFF.